The 5 T cell receptor beta chains given below trace back to one sample, sequenced in a study of blood T cell repertoires in COVID-19. Assay: immunoSEQ multiplex PCR; the TCRdb copy retains only in-frame clones and omits some. Of approximately 300,000 clones listed, 85% to 90% were seen once; the top ten hold about 4.5%. Input material: PBMCs or T cells enriched from blood (not recorded which). These receptors were taken from a woman under 30 with acute COVID-19.

This chain connects TRBV10-2 to TRBJ1-5, with a possible D match to TRBD1 (6 bases). V shed 3 bases and J shed 2 bases, with 11 bases lying between them. CDR1 and CDR2 from the germline V gene are WSHSY and SAAADI. CDR3 length: 15 amino acids. CDR3 nucleotide sequence: TGCGCCAGCAGTGAAAAAGGGGGAGGCAATCAGCCCCAGCATTTT. Encoded protein: CASSEKGGGNQPQHF.

The chain carries TRBV28 and TRBJ1-5; perhaps TRBD1 as D (5 bases). Germline loops: CDR1 MDHEN, CDR2 SYDVKM. The CDR3 covers 12 residues. V lost 7 bases and J lost 9, with 13 bases in between. CDR3 residues: CASTFGGLPQHF. The CDR3 nucleotides read TGTGCCAGCACCTTCGGGGGACTGCCCCAGCATTTT.

The chain employs TRBV10-2 and TRBJ2-6; no firm D call. The ends were cut back, 6 bases at V and 1 base at J, with 7 bases in the middle. The CDR3 covers 14 residues. The germline CDR1 and CDR2 sequences are WSHSY and SAAADI. In nucleotides, the CDR3 is TGCGCCAGCAGGCGAGATTCTGGGGCCAACGTCCTGACTTTC. Its protein is CASRRDSGANVLTF.

The V and J genes are TRBV9 and TRBJ2-7; 8 nucleotides align to TRBD1. V lost 0 bases and J lost 6; bases outside the gene matches: 5. This CDR3 region has 14 residues. The germline V gene encodes CDR1 SGDLS and CDR2 YYNGEE. The CDR3 bases are TGTGCCAGCAGCGTAGAAGACAGGGGCGTCGAGCAGTACTTC. This translates into CASSVEDRGVEQYF. The full variable domain, its missing parts supplied by reference TRBV9 and TRBJ2-7, is DSGVTQTPKHLITATGQRVTLRCSPRSGDLSVYWYQQSLDQGLQFLIQYYNGEERAKGNILERFSAQQFPDLHSELNLSSLELGDSALYFCASSVEDRGVEQYFGPGTRLTVT.

This chain links TRBV3-1 (or the pseudogene TRBV3-2) with TRBJ2-7, with D tentatively TRBD2 (5 bases). The CDR3 runs to 14 residues. Germline-derived CDR1 and CDR2 are LGHDT and YNNKEL (reference sequence). Trimming stripped 4 bases from V and 5 bases from J, with 15 bases between. The CDR3 sequence: CASSPPGNRNEQYF. As DNA, the CDR3 is TGTGCCAGCAGCCCTCCCGGGAACCGGAACGAGCAGTACTTC.